The 18 T cell receptor beta chains below all came from one sample that was sequenced in a study of spatial heterogeneity in lung cancer. This sample's time point: blood at routine non-recurrence follow-up after resection. Using its own MiXCR run on the 5' RACE reads, TCRdb lists one record per CDR3 protein. Among about 36,000 distinct CDR3 sequences listed, around 6.9% were seen once. The sample in question was PBMCs, obtained at follow-up. These receptors all stem from a male donor with early-stage non-small cell lung cancer.

This clonotype was detected ten times or more. The rearrangement links TRBV29-1 to TRBJ2-1, with D possibly being TRBD1 (5 bases). This CDR3 has 13 residues. Germline assignment: CDR1 SQVTM and CDR2 ANQGSEA. Trimming shortened V by 3 bases and J by 6 bases, and 12 bases separated the two germline ends. DNA of the CDR3: TGCAGCGTTGATTTAGGTCAGGGCAATGAGCAGTTCTTC. This gives the protein CSVDLGQGNEQFF.

This clonotype was found many times. The rearrangement joins TRBV3-1 to TRBJ2-3; 12 bases align to TRBD2. The CDR3 has 15 amino acids. Per germline, CDR1 LGHDT and CDR2 YNNKEL (reference sequence). V gave up 4 bases and J gave up 7 bases; unmatched junction bases: 6. CDR3 protein: CASSPPSGGAYTQYF. The CDR3 DNA sequence: TGTGCCAGCAGCCCTCCTAGCGGGGGGGCCTATACGCAGTATTTT.

In this sample, this clonotype turned up many times. This sequence joins TRBV9 and TRBJ2-5, with 10 bases fitting TRBD2. Germline CDR1 reads SGDLS; CDR2 reads YYNGEE. V shed 4 bases, J shed 4 bases, and the junction held 10 bases outside the gene matches. CDR3 length: 16 amino acids. CDR3 nucleotides: TGTGCCAGCAGCAGGTTAAGCGGGGGGGCTCTAGAGACCCAGTACTTC. Translated, it gives CASSRLSGGALETQYF.

The table lists this clonotype with many counts. The V gene is TRBV2, the J gene TRBJ2-3; 8 bases map to TRBD2. Trimming at V came to 4 bases and at J to 1 base, leaving 4 bases not matched to a gene. There are 15 residues in the CDR3. Germline V gene sequence: CDR1 SNHLY, CDR2 FYNNEI. The CDR3 loop reads CASSVRSGGTDTQYF. In nucleotides, the CDR3 is TGTGCCAGCAGTGTTCGTAGCGGGGGCACAGATACGCAGTATTTT.

Worth noting for this clonotype: With a much larger clone just one base away, this may be a read error. V usage is TRBV11-2 and J usage is TRBJ1-5; possible D gene TRBD1, 6 bases. The CDR3 is 13 residues long. Germline V gene data show CDR1 as SGHAT and CDR2 as FQNNGV. V lost 5 bases and J 7 bases, leaving 12 bases between the germline ends. For the CDR3, the DNA is TGTGCCAGCAGCCGACAGGAAGAGCAGCCCCAGCATTTT. It yields the protein CASSRQEEQPQHF.

In its sample, this clonotype was seen a few times. The CDR3 nucleotides are TGTGCCAGCAGCGATCTCCTAGCGGGGGGGCGATTGAATGAGCAGTTCTTC. The encoded protein is CASSDLLAGGRLNEQFF. J is TRBJ2-1 and V is TRBV7-3, with TRBD2 identical over 12 bases. This CDR3 region has 17 residues. Germline loops: CDR1 SGHTA, CDR2 FQGTGA. V lost 5 bases, J lost 7 bases, and 12 bases stayed unmatched. The entire variable domain, with the rest obtained from reference TRBV7-3 and TRBJ2-1, is as follows: GAGVSQTPSNKVTEKGKYVELRCDPISGHTALYWYRQSLGQGPEFLIYFQGTGAADDSGLPNDRFFAVRPEGSVSTLKIQRTERGDSAVYLCASSDLLAGGRLNEQFFGPGTRLTVL.

The sample holds a few counts of this clonotype. V is TRBV5-1 and J is TRBJ2-7, with D maybe TRBD1 (7 bases). The CDR3 runs to 13 residues. Per germline, CDR1 SGHRS and CDR2 YFSETQ. Trimming left V 0 bases short and J 9 bases short, with 13 bases between. The CDR3 DNA is TGCGCCAGCAGCTTGGGACAGGGAGGCCGGCAGTACTTC. The encoded protein is CASSLGQGGRQYF.

This clonotype came up many times. The chain has TRBV5-5 and TRBJ2-3; 13 bases are shared with TRBD2. The CDR3 loop spans 17 amino acids. Germline V gene sequence: CDR1 SGHKS, CDR2 YYEKEE (reference sequence). V shed 2 bases, J shed 3 bases, and the junction held 6 bases outside the gene matches. The CDR3 reads CASSLAKGLAGTDTQYF. DNA for the CDR3: TGTGCCAGCAGCTTAGCGAAGGGACTAGCGGGGACAGATACGCAGTATTTT.

The chain carries TRBV5-1 and TRBJ1-1; D is unclear. The ends were cut back, 1 base at V and 0 bases at J, with 22 bases in the middle. This CDR3 is built from 19 residues. Germline V lookup: CDR1 SGHRS, CDR2 YFSETQ. The CDR3 region is CASSLRTGPLNQMNTEAFF. Written as DNA, the CDR3 is TGCGCCAGCAGCTTGCGGACCGGGCCGCTGAACCAAATGAACACTGAAGCTTTCTTT.

The sample holds many counts of this clonotype. The chain employs TRBV6-6 and TRBJ2-4; D uncertain. Trimming removed 0 bases from V and 0 bases from J, with 9 bases in between. The CDR3 covers 16 residues. CDR1 is MNHNY, CDR2 SVGAGI, per germline (reference sequence). CDR3 bases: TGTGCCAGCAGTTACTCGACAACACTAGCCAAAAACATTCAGTACTTC. Translation gives CASSYSTTLAKNIQYF.

Concerning this clonotype itself: A much more abundant neighbour one base away suggests this may be a read error. This rearrangement joins TRBV6-6 to TRBJ1-5, with 8 positions matching TRBD1. The CDR3 has 13 residues. In germline, CDR1 is MNHNY, CDR2 SVGAGI (reference sequence). The CDR3 reads CVSDQGAYQPQHF. CDR3 bases: TGTGTCAGCGACCAGGGGGCCTATCAGCCCCAGCATTTT.

This clonotype was recorded at least ten times. The DNA for the CDR3 is TGTGCCAGCAGTGAAGCGGAAATAGCGGCCACCTACGAGCAGTACTTC. Its protein is CASSEAEIAATYEQYF. The chain joins TRBV6-1 to TRBJ2-7; TRBD2 is a possible D gene (6 bases). The length of the CDR3 is 16 residues. Germline V lookup: CDR1 MNHNS, CDR2 SASEGT. V lost 0 bases and J 2 bases, leaving 14 bases between the germline ends.

The sample holds many counts of this clonotype. This chain uses TRBV12-3 or TRBV12-4 with TRBJ2-1; a weak D match, TRBD2 (6 bases). V lost 6 bases and J 8 bases, leaving 20 bases between the germline ends. This CDR3 is 15 amino acids long. DNA for the CDR3: TGTGCCAGCAGCTCCCCGGGACTCGAACATCATGAGCAGTTCTTC. The encoded protein is CASSSPGLEHHEQFF.

As regards this clonotype: Since a much larger clone is just one base distant, this may be a read error. The chain couples TRBV11-3 to TRBJ2-1, with D unresolved. This CDR3 is built from 11 residues. V shed 1 base and J shed 9 bases, with 4 bases lying between them. Germline loops: CDR1 SGHNT, CDR2 YENEEA. This CDR3 reads CASSLGGEQFF. Written as DNA, the CDR3 is TGTGCCAGCAGCTTAGGGGGTGAGCAGTTCTTC.

This clonotype was counted at least ten times. The CDR3 DNA reads as TGTGCCAGCAGTGAAGTAACGGGGTACAATGAGCAGTTCTTC. This gives the protein CASSEVTGYNEQFF. The rearrangement links TRBV2 to TRBJ2-1, with D possibly matching TRBD2 (5 bases). Germline loops: CDR1 SNHLY, CDR2 FYNNEI. V was trimmed by 1 base and J by 4 bases, leaving 8 bases between them. CDR3 length equals 14 residues.

This clonotype came up many times. The V call is TRBV7-9, the J call TRBJ1-4; D perhaps matches TRBD1 (5 bases). CDR1 and CDR2 (germline): SEHNR, FQNEAQ (reference sequence). The CDR3 covers 14 residues. The ends were cut back, 0 bases at V and 8 bases at J, with 10 bases in the middle. CDR3 amino acids: CASSLARDHEKLFF. The DNA of the CDR3 is TGTGCCAGCAGCTTAGCCAGGGACCACGAAAAACTGTTTTTT. Variable domain in full (rest from reference TRBV7-9 and TRBJ1-4): DTGVSQNPRHKITKRGQNVTFRCDPISEHNRLYWYRQTLGQGPEFLTYFQNEAQLEKSRLLSDRFSAERPKGSFSTLEIQRTEQGDSAMYLCASSLARDHEKLFFGSGTQLSVL.

This clonotype came up many times. The chain carries TRBV7-9 and TRBJ2-5; 8 nucleotides match TRBD2. In germline, CDR1 is SEHNR, CDR2 FQNEAQ (reference sequence). This CDR3 has 16 residues. V lost 3 bases, J lost 2 bases, and 8 bases stayed unmatched. DNA of the CDR3: TGTGCCAGCAGCTTTAAGCGGGGGCCAATACAAGAGACCCAGTACTTC. Protein sequence: CASSFKRGPIQETQYF.

There are many counts of this clonotype. The V call is TRBV6-5, the J call TRBJ2-3, with D perhaps TRBD2 (6 bases). The V end was cut by 7 bases, the J end by 4 bases, with 18 bases between. CDR1 MNHEY and CDR2 SVGAGI come from the germline V gene. This CDR3 is 15 amino acids long. The CDR3 is CASMAQLASADTQYF. DNA for the CDR3: TGTGCCAGCATGGCCCAACTAGCCTCTGCAGATACGCAGTATTTT.